A selection of T cell receptor beta chains follows, all from one sample in a study of CD8 T cell repertoires and HIV-1 epitope variants. The antigens for these receptors are not known. Assay used: immunoSEQ multiplex PCR; TCRdb lists only in-frame clones, some missing. The table includes about 5,400 clones, approximately 62% detected once. The sample consisted of cultured CD8+ T cells derived from PBMCs. The source of these receptors is a male donor with HIV. The CDR3 runs from the conserved cysteine through the conserved F or W. Each record gives: clone size, D gene, V gene, J gene, CDR3 DNA, CDR3 protein. A D gene is named only where the DNA matches it firmly. Size is stated for part of the rows, as once, few or many counts, or as a class when the clone is expanded.

abundance: NA; d_gene: TRBD2; v_gene: TRBV7-9; j_gene: TRBJ2-3; CDR3nt: TGTGCCAGCAGCTCGTGGGGGCGGGAGGGGGCAGATACGCAGTATTTT; CDR3aa: CASSSWGREGADTQYF
abundance: NA; d_gene: NA; v_gene: TRBV30; j_gene: TRBJ2-7; CDR3nt: TGTGCCTGGAGCGGGGACGGCTACGAGCAGTACTTC; CDR3aa: CAWSGDGYEQYF
abundance: NA; d_gene: NA; v_gene: TRBV7-9; j_gene: TRBJ1-2; CDR3nt: TGTGCCAGCAGCTTAGGAGTAGGAGCTAACTATGGCTACACCTTC; CDR3aa: CASSLGVGANYGYTF
abundance: NA; d_gene: NA; v_gene: TRBV7-6; j_gene: TRBJ2-7; CDR3nt: TGTGCCAGCAGCCCCATGGGGGGCTCCTACGAGCAGTACTTC; CDR3aa: CASSPMGGSYEQYF
abundance: NA; d_gene: TRBD2; v_gene: TRBV28; j_gene: TRBJ2-5; CDR3nt: TGTGCCAGCGTTAGTCCTAGCGGCCACGTTCAAGAGACCCAGTACTTC; CDR3aa: CASVSPSGHVQETQYF
abundance: few; d_gene: TRBD2; v_gene: TRBV27; j_gene: TRBJ2-7; CDR3nt: TGTGCCAGCAGCCGATATAGCGGGAGTCGGGACGAGCAGTACTTC; CDR3aa: CASSRYSGSRDEQYF
abundance: NA; d_gene: TRBD1; v_gene: TRBV28; j_gene: TRBJ2-2; CDR3nt: TGTGCCAGCAGCCCGACCGACATCAGACAGGGGACCGGGGAGCTGTTTTTT; CDR3aa: CASSPTDIRQGTGELFF
abundance: few; d_gene: TRBD1; v_gene: TRBV9; j_gene: TRBJ1-1; CDR3nt: TGTGCCAGCAGCGATCCCGGGACAGGGGACACTGAAGCTTTCTTT; CDR3aa: CASSDPGTGDTEAFF
abundance: medium-sized; d_gene: TRBD1; v_gene: TRBV28; j_gene: TRBJ2-1; CDR3nt: TGTGCCAGCAGTCCAGGGGGAAGTGAGCAGTTCTTC; CDR3aa: CASSPGGSEQFF
abundance: NA; d_gene: TRBD1; v_gene: TRBV2; j_gene: TRBJ1-4; CDR3nt: TGTGCCAGCTCGGGACAGGGGGCTGAAAAACTGTTTTTT; CDR3aa: CASSGQGAEKLFF
abundance: few; d_gene: NA; v_gene: TRBV5-1; j_gene: TRBJ2-7; CDR3nt: TGCGCCAGCAGCTTGGGTGGGGAATACTCGGAGCAGTACTTC; CDR3aa: CASSLGGEYSEQYF
abundance: NA; d_gene: TRBD2; v_gene: TRBV18; j_gene: TRBJ2-7; CDR3nt: TGTGCCAGCTCACCCGGGACTAGCGGTTACGAGCAGTACTTC; CDR3aa: CASSPGTSGYEQYF
abundance: NA; d_gene: TRBD1; v_gene: TRBV5-1; j_gene: TRBJ2-2; CDR3nt: TGCGCCAGCAGCTTAAGCAGGGGGCTGTCCGGGGAGCTGTTTTTT; CDR3aa: CASSLSRGLSGELFF
abundance: NA; d_gene: TRBD2; v_gene: TRBV27; j_gene: TRBJ2-1; CDR3nt: TGTGCCAGCAGTATAACTAGCGGCGACCTCTACAATGAGCAGTTCTTC; CDR3aa: CASSITSGDLYNEQFF
abundance: few; d_gene: NA; v_gene: TRBV28; j_gene: TRBJ1-1; CDR3nt: TGTGCCAGCATCCCAGCCCCTACACTGCTGAACACTGAAGCTTTCTTT; CDR3aa: CASIPAPTLLNTEAFF
abundance: once; d_gene: TRBD1; v_gene: TRBV4-1; j_gene: TRBJ2-5; CDR3nt: TGCGCCAGCAGCCAGTCGACAGGGGGGGACCAAGAGACCCAGTACTTC; CDR3aa: CASSQSTGGDQETQYF
abundance: NA; d_gene: NA; v_gene: TRBV7-9; j_gene: TRBJ2-5; CDR3nt: TGTGCCAGCAGCTCAAGACAGGGAGGAGAGACCCAGTACTTC; CDR3aa: CASSSRQGGETQYF
abundance: NA; d_gene: NA; v_gene: TRBV13; j_gene: TRBJ2-7; CDR3nt: TGTGCCAGCAGCTTAGGCCAGGCACCCTACGAGCAGTACTTC; CDR3aa: CASSLGQAPYEQYF
abundance: NA; d_gene: TRBD2; v_gene: TRBV6-1; j_gene: TRBJ2-3; CDR3nt: TGTGCCAGCCCGAGCGGGGAGGCCTACACAGATACGCAGTATTTT; CDR3aa: CASPSGEAYTDTQYF
abundance: few; d_gene: NA; v_gene: TRBV5-1; j_gene: TRBJ1-2; CDR3nt: TGCGCCAGCAGCTGGGAACAGGACGACTATGGCTACACCTTC; CDR3aa: CASSWEQDDYGYTF
abundance: NA; d_gene: NA; v_gene: TRBV28; j_gene: TRBJ2-5; CDR3nt: TGTGCCAGCTCCCTTCCGGAGGGGGGGGCTGGAGAGACCCAGTACTTC; CDR3aa: CASSLPEGGAGETQYF
abundance: NA; d_gene: TRBD1; v_gene: TRBV9; j_gene: TRBJ1-6; CDR3nt: TGTGCCAGCAGCGTATTGACAGGGGACTCACCCCTCCACTTT; CDR3aa: CASSVLTGDSPLHF
abundance: NA; d_gene: NA; v_gene: TRBV7-8; j_gene: TRBJ2-1; CDR3nt: TGTGCCAGCAGCTTAGAGGCGGTAGAATATAGCAATGAGCAGTTCTTC; CDR3aa: CASSLEAVEYSNEQFF
abundance: few; d_gene: TRBD1; v_gene: TRBV11-2; j_gene: TRBJ1-2; CDR3nt: TGTGCCAGCAGCTCCGGACAGGGCTTCTATGGCTACACCTTC; CDR3aa: CASSSGQGFYGYTF
abundance: few; d_gene: NA; v_gene: TRBV7-9; j_gene: TRBJ2-1; CDR3nt: TGTGCCAGCAGCTTAGCGGGGGGGCCAGGCAATGAGCAGTTCTTC; CDR3aa: CASSLAGGPGNEQFF
abundance: NA; d_gene: NA; v_gene: TRBV7-3; j_gene: TRBJ2-2; CDR3nt: TGTGCCAGCAGCTTAAAGCCGGCGGGAGGGGAGCTGTTTTTT; CDR3aa: CASSLKPAGGELFF
abundance: NA; d_gene: TRBD2; v_gene: TRBV5-4; j_gene: TRBJ2-1; CDR3nt: TGTGCCAGCTACACTAGCGGGGGATTTTATGAGCAGTTCTTC; CDR3aa: CASYTSGGFYEQFF
abundance: few; d_gene: TRBD1; v_gene: TRBV5-1; j_gene: TRBJ2-5; CDR3nt: TGCGCCAGCAGCCCCGTTTCGGGACAGCAAGAGACCCAGTACTTC; CDR3aa: CASSPVSGQQETQYF
abundance: NA; d_gene: NA; v_gene: TRBV21-1; j_gene: TRBJ2-4; CDR3nt: TGTGCCAGCAGCAAAGTGGGATCCAAAAACATTCAGTACTTC; CDR3aa: CASSKVGSKNIQYF
abundance: NA; d_gene: NA; v_gene: TRBV29-1; j_gene: TRBJ1-2; CDR3nt: TGCAGCGTTGATAGCTCGCAGGGAGGAGCTAACTATGGCTACACCTTC; CDR3aa: CSVDSSQGGANYGYTF
abundance: medium-sized; d_gene: NA; v_gene: TRBV29-1; j_gene: TRBJ2-3; CDR3nt: TGCAGCGCGGCGGGCACCGAGTCCACAGATACGCAGTATTTT; CDR3aa: CSAAGTESTDTQYF
abundance: few; d_gene: TRBD2; v_gene: TRBV11-1; j_gene: TRBJ2-7; CDR3nt: TGTGCCAGCAGCTTAAAAGGCCGGGTGAGCGGGAGCTACGAGCAGTACTTC; CDR3aa: CASSLKGRVSGSYEQYF
abundance: NA; d_gene: TRBD1; v_gene: TRBV9; j_gene: TRBJ1-6; CDR3nt: TGTGCCAGCAGCGTAGAAGGAGGGACAGGCCCGGCTAATTCACCCCTCCACTTT; CDR3aa: CASSVEGGTGPANSPLHF
abundance: few; d_gene: NA; v_gene: TRBV7-9; j_gene: TRBJ2-7; CDR3nt: TGTGCCAGCAGCTCCGGGCGGGACAGCTACGAGCAGTACTTC; CDR3aa: CASSSGRDSYEQYF
abundance: NA; d_gene: TRBD2; v_gene: TRBV7-9; j_gene: TRBJ2-7; CDR3nt: TGTGCCAGCAGCCCCTCACTAGCGGGACCCAACGAGCAGTACTTC; CDR3aa: CASSPSLAGPNEQYF
abundance: NA; d_gene: NA; v_gene: TRBV28; j_gene: TRBJ2-1; CDR3nt: TGTGCCAGCACCGAGACGGTAAGCTCCTACAATGAGCAGTTCTTC; CDR3aa: CASTETVSSYNEQFF
abundance: NA; d_gene: NA; v_gene: TRBV19; j_gene: TRBJ1-2; CDR3nt: TGTGCCAGTAGTATGGGGTCGATCGGGTATGGCTACACCTTC; CDR3aa: CASSMGSIGYGYTF
abundance: NA; d_gene: NA; v_gene: TRBV2; j_gene: TRBJ1-2; CDR3nt: TGTGCCAGCAGTGACAGGAACCTTTACTATGGCTACACCTTC; CDR3aa: CASSDRNLYYGYTF
abundance: few; d_gene: NA; v_gene: TRBV28; j_gene: TRBJ2-7; CDR3nt: TGTGCCAGCAGTCGGACAGTATACGAGCAGTACTTC; CDR3aa: CASSRTVYEQYF
abundance: NA; d_gene: NA; v_gene: TRBV27; j_gene: TRBJ2-2; CDR3nt: TGTGCCAGCAGTTACGATGGAAGTGAGCTGTTTTTT; CDR3aa: CASSYDGSELFF
abundance: NA; d_gene: TRBD1; v_gene: TRBV6-1; j_gene: TRBJ2-5; CDR3nt: TGTGCCAGCAGTCCACTACTAGACAGGGCCCAGTACTTC; CDR3aa: CASSPLLDRAQYF
abundance: NA; d_gene: NA; v_gene: TRBV5-6; j_gene: TRBJ1-2; CDR3nt: TGTGCCAGCAGCCGAGTATATGACCGCCGCTATGGCTACACCTTC; CDR3aa: CASSRVYDRRYGYTF
abundance: NA; d_gene: NA; v_gene: TRBV9; j_gene: TRBJ1-1; CDR3nt: TGTGCCAGCAGCGTAGGATGGGGGGTGAACACTGAAGCTTTCTTT; CDR3aa: CASSVGWGVNTEAFF
abundance: NA; d_gene: TRBD2; v_gene: TRBV19; j_gene: TRBJ2-1; CDR3nt: TGTGCCAGTAGTGCCTCGGGGGGGTCCTACAATGAGCAGTTCTTC; CDR3aa: CASSASGGSYNEQFF
abundance: NA; d_gene: NA; v_gene: TRBV7-8; j_gene: TRBJ2-3; CDR3nt: TGTGCCAGCAGCTTAGCGAGCGTTGGAGATACGCAGTATTTT; CDR3aa: CASSLASVGDTQYF
abundance: NA; d_gene: NA; v_gene: TRBV5-6; j_gene: TRBJ2-2; CDR3nt: TGTGCCAGCAGCTTTCTGGGCCAAGCCCGGGAGCTGTTTTTT; CDR3aa: CASSFLGQARELFF
abundance: once; d_gene: NA; v_gene: TRBV27; j_gene: TRBJ1-5; CDR3nt: TGTGCCAGCAGTTTACAAGAGAGTCAGCCCCAGCATTTT; CDR3aa: CASSLQESQPQHF
abundance: NA; d_gene: NA; v_gene: TRBV30; j_gene: TRBJ2-7; CDR3nt: TGTGCCGGGGACCTCACAGGGTCCGAGCAGTACTTC; CDR3aa: CAGDLTGSEQYF
abundance: NA; d_gene: TRBD1; v_gene: TRBV27; j_gene: TRBJ2-3; CDR3nt: TGTGCCAGCAGCTCCGATGAACAGGGGACGGGAAGAGATACGCAGTATTTT; CDR3aa: CASSSDEQGTGRDTQYF
abundance: NA; d_gene: NA; v_gene: TRBV6-1; j_gene: TRBJ1-1; CDR3nt: TGTGCCAGCAGTGAAGCTATGGGGGGCGAGATAGGAACTGAAGCTTTCTTT; CDR3aa: CASSEAMGGEIGTEAFF
abundance: NA; d_gene: NA; v_gene: TRBV7-8; j_gene: TRBJ2-4; CDR3nt: TGTGCCTTGGGGGAGGACCAAAACATTCAGTACTTC; CDR3aa: CALGEDQNIQYF
abundance: NA; d_gene: TRBD1; v_gene: TRBV7-9; j_gene: TRBJ2-4; CDR3nt: TGTGCCAGCAGCTCGGACAGGGAGTGGCACATTCAGTACTTC; CDR3aa: CASSSDREWHIQYF
abundance: once; d_gene: TRBD1; v_gene: TRBV10-3; j_gene: TRBJ1-2; CDR3nt: TGTGCCATCAGTGAGACCAGGGGGGGAGATGGCTACACCTTC; CDR3aa: CAISETRGGDGYTF
abundance: NA; d_gene: NA; v_gene: TRBV7-8; j_gene: TRBJ1-1; CDR3nt: TGTGCCAGCAGCTTTGGCCCTGAAGCTTTCTTT; CDR3aa: CASSFGPEAFF
abundance: NA; d_gene: TRBD1; v_gene: TRBV7-6; j_gene: TRBJ1-3; CDR3nt: TGTGCCAGCAGCTCCTTGGGACAGGGCTCTGGAAACACCATATATTTT; CDR3aa: CASSSLGQGSGNTIYF